Sequencing of this T cell receptor beta chain was carried out in a study of T cell responses to AZD1222 COVID-19 vaccine. The data were produced by immunoSEQ multiplex PCR, yet TCRdb's version contains in-frame clones alone and is incomplete. The sample has approximately 150,000 clones, just over 90% seen once; the top ten hold around 0.98%. The CDR3 covers 13 residues. In germline, CDR1 is MNHEY, CDR2 SVGAGI. The V and J ends lost 0 bases and 3 bases respectively, with 6 bases between them. This clone was detected only once. Antigen unknown. Regarding the study as a whole: Spike-specific TCR breadth and depth went up after people got two AZD1222 doses.

The study pooled second doses at about 4 or about 12 weeks. V usage is TRBV6-5 and J usage is TRBJ2-7, with no clear D. The clonotype was recovered from an adult who received the AZD1222 COVID-19 vaccine. The sequences come from peripheral blood, collected 28 days after the second AZD1222 dose. CDR3: CASSYSGSYEQYF. The DNA for the CDR3 is TGTGCCAGCAGTTACTCGGGTAGCTACGAGCAGTACTTC.